This is a list of T cell receptor beta chains from one sample in a study of cytomegalovirus exposure and HLA in healthy donors. TCRdb's table, derived via immunoSEQ multiplex PCR, lists solely in-frame clones and lacks some. The table records roughly 99,000 clones, roughly 80% of them present only once. Specimen: PBMCs. These receptors were obtained from a man aged 25-45 years in good health and CMV-seropositive. Both conserved end residues are part of each CDR3. Fields, in order: J gene, V gene, clone size, D gene, CDR3 protein, CDR3 DNA. D genes are given only for firm matches. The size field is filled for only some rows; it gives once, few, many or a size class.

TRBJ2-7 | TRBV10-3 | few | TRBD1 | CASSFGTGLYEQYF | TGTGCCAGCAGTTTCGGGACAGGGCTATACGAGCAGTACTTC
TRBJ2-5 | TRBV11-1 | - | TRBD2 | CASSRRTSVETQYF | TGTGCCAGCAGCAGACGCACTAGCGTGGAGACCCAGTACTTC
TRBJ2-4 | TRBV7-9 | few | - | CASSLPRNIQYF | TGTGCCAGCAGCTTACCCAGAAACATTCAGTACTTC
TRBJ2-7 | TRBV5-4 | - | - | CASSLNYEQYF | TGTGCCAGCAGCCTTAACTACGAGCAGTACTTC
TRBJ2-7 | TRBV18 | - | TRBD2 | CASSPPSGDVSYEQYF | TGTGCCAGCTCACCACCTAGCGGGGACGTCTCCTACGAGCAGTACTTC
TRBJ1-1 | TRBV18 | - | - | CASSPSESGATEAFF | TGTGCCAGCTCACCTTCGGAGAGTGGGGCCACTGAAGCTTTCTTT
TRBJ2-7 | TRBV10-2 | - | TRBD2 | CASRLAGEYEQYF | TGCGCCAGCAGGCTTGCGGGGGAATACGAGCAGTACTTC
TRBJ1-1 | TRBV4-1 | once | - | CASSQGTGSDTEAFF | TGCGCCAGCAGCCAAGGAACAGGCTCGGACACTGAAGCTTTCTTT
TRBJ2-7 | TRBV7-9 | - | - | CSSSFNWGASYEQYF | TGTTCCAGCAGCTTCAATTGGGGAGCCTCCTACGAGCAGTACTTC
TRBJ1-5 | TRBV25-1 | - | - | CASSDDQGNNQPQHF | TGTGCCAGCAGTGATGATCAGGGTAACAATCAGCCCCAGCATTTT
TRBJ1-4 | TRBV7-6 | - | - | CASSALEAVTTNEKLFF | TGTGCCAGCAGCGCCCTAGAAGCCGTCACAACTAATGAAAAACTGTTTTTT
TRBJ2-3 | TRBV6-5 | - | - | CASSYGWPPNTQYF | TGTGCCAGCAGTTACGGTTGGCCTCCAAATACGCAGTATTTT
TRBJ2-2 | TRBV30 | - | - | CAWSAQGPGELFF | TGTGCCTGGAGTGCACAGGGTCCCGGGGAGCTGTTTTTT
TRBJ2-6 | TRBV27 | - | - | CASRLQGGGANVLTF | TGTGCCAGCAGGCTACAGGGCGGCGGGGCCAACGTCCTGACTTTC
TRBJ1-5 | TRBV18 | - | - | CASSPSGDQPQHF | TGTGCCAGCTCACCGAGCGGGGACCAGCCCCAGCATTTT
TRBJ1-3 | TRBV14 | - | TRBD1 | CASSLGQVGNTIYF | TGTGCCAGCAGCCTCGGACAGGTTGGAAACACCATATATTTT
TRBJ2-3 | TRBV9 | - | TRBD1 | CASSVWTGGVADTQYF | TGTGCCAGCAGCGTCTGGACAGGGGGCGTTGCAGATACGCAGTATTTT
TRBJ1-1 | TRBV5-4 | - | TRBD1 | CASSPGGTEAFF | TGTGCCAGCAGCCCAGGGGGGACTGAAGCTTTCTTT
TRBJ1-1 | TRBV5-1 | once | - | CASSQRTENTEAFF | TGCGCCAGCAGCCAGAGGACAGAGAACACTGAAGCTTTCTTT
TRBJ2-5 | TRBV9 | - | TRBD2 | CASSVVGTSKETQYF | TGTGCCAGCAGCGTAGTCGGGACTAGTAAAGAGACCCAGTACTTC
TRBJ1-1 | TRBV5-4 | - | - | CASSLEGAATEAFF | TGTGCCAGCAGCTTAGAGGGAGCGGCCACTGAAGCTTTCTTT
TRBJ2-7 | TRBV7-8 | - | TRBD1 | CASSLVTGGEPYEQYF | TGTGCCAGCAGCTTAGTAACAGGGGGTGAACCTTACGAGCAGTACTTC
TRBJ1-1 | TRBV5-5 | - | TRBD1 | CASSSAAGGKGYTEAFF | TGTGCCAGCAGCTCGGCGGCAGGGGGCAAAGGATACACTGAAGCTTTCTTT
TRBJ2-5 | TRBV6-1 | - | TRBD1 | CASTGDRETQYF | TGTGCCAGCACCGGGGACAGGGAGACCCAGTACTTC
TRBJ1-5 | TRBV9 | once | - | CASSVGPGEALNQPQHF | TGTGCCAGCAGCGTAGGGCCCGGGGAAGCCTTAAATCAGCCCCAGCATTTT
TRBJ2-7 | TRBV6-1 | few | - | CASSAGLSYEQYF | TGTGCCAGCAGTGCAGGATTATCCTACGAGCAGTACTTC
TRBJ1-3 | TRBV7-9 | few | - | CASSLARGTGNTIYF | TGTGCCAGCAGCTTAGCGCGGGGAACTGGAAACACCATATATTTT
TRBJ2-7 | TRBV5-1 | - | - | CASSLAGEESHEQYF | TGCGCCAGCAGCTTGGCGGGGGAGGAATCCCACGAGCAGTACTTC
TRBJ2-1 | TRBV15 | - | TRBD2 | CATSRGEGDEQFF | TGTGCCACCAGCCGGGGGGAAGGGGATGAGCAGTTCTTC
TRBJ1-3 | TRBV19 | - | - | CASTREDSGNTIYF | TGTGCCAGTACCCGTGAGGATTCTGGAAACACCATATATTTT
TRBJ2-5 | TRBV5-6 | - | TRBD2 | CASSLTSGGAGETQYF | TGTGCCAGCAGCTTGACTAGCGGGGGGGCCGGAGAGACCCAGTACTTC
TRBJ2-3 | TRBV5-4 | - | TRBD1 | CASRRQGSFGDTQYF | TGTGCCAGCAGACGACAGGGTTCCTTCGGGGATACGCAGTATTTT
TRBJ1-1 | TRBV7-3 | - | - | CASSLTGGTEAFF | TGTGCCAGCAGCTTAACAGGCGGGACTGAAGCTTTCTTT
TRBJ1-1 | TRBV6-1 | - | - | CATSRQVPMNTEAFF | TGTGCCACCAGTCGACAGGTACCTATGAACACTGAAGCTTTCTTT
TRBJ2-7 | TRBV29-1 | few | TRBD2 | CSVGAGGSRYEQYF | TGCAGCGTTGGGGCGGGAGGCTCCCGCTACGAGCAGTACTTC
TRBJ2-7 | TRBV5-1 | - | TRBD1 | CASSLGDRAFTSNSYEQYF | TGCGCCAGCAGCTTGGGGGACAGGGCTTTCACTTCTAACTCCTACGAGCAGTACTTC
TRBJ2-1 | TRBV4-2 | - | TRBD2 | CASSQEYLGTSGNNEQFF | TGTGCCAGCAGCCAAGAATACTTGGGGACTAGCGGGAACAATGAGCAGTTCTTC
TRBJ2-3 | TRBV2 | once | - | CASSPRLVRADTQYF | TGTGCCAGCAGTCCCCGACTAGTTAGGGCAGATACGCAGTATTTT
TRBJ2-2 | TRBV5-4 | - | - | CASSFSVGATGELFF | TGTGCCAGCAGCTTCTCTGTGGGGGCGACCGGGGAGCTGTTTTTT
TRBJ1-4 | TRBV7-6 | - | - | CASSPEGWQGGEKLFF | TGTGCCAGCAGCCCTGAAGGGTGGCAGGGTGGGGAAAAACTGTTTTTT
TRBJ2-5 | TRBV5-4 | few | - | CASTQGGGTQYF | TGTGCCAGCACCCAAGGTGGAGGGACCCAGTACTTC
TRBJ2-7 | TRBV18 | - | TRBD1 | CASSPRDRSGAYEQYF | TGTGCCAGCTCACCACGGGACAGGAGCGGCGCCTACGAGCAGTACTTC